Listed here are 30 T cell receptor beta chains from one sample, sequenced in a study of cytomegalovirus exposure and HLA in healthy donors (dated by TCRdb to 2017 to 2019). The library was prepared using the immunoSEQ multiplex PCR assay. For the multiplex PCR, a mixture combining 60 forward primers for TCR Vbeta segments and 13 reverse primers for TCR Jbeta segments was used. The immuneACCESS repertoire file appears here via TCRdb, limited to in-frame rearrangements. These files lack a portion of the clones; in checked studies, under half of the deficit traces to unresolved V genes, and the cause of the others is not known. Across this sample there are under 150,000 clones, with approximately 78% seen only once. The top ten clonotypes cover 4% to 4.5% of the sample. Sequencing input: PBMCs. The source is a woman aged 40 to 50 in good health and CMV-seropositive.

CDR3 amino acids: CASSWGQIGSTDTQYF. The CDR3 DNA follows: TGCGCCAGCAGCTGGGGACAAATCGGCAGCACAGATACGCAGTATTTT. The chain couples TRBV5-1 to TRBJ2-3; D is perhaps TRBD1 (6 bases). CDR3 length: 16 amino acids. The ends were cut back, 3 bases at V and 0 bases at J, with 14 bases in the middle. Germline V gives CDR1 SGHRS, CDR2 YFSETQ.

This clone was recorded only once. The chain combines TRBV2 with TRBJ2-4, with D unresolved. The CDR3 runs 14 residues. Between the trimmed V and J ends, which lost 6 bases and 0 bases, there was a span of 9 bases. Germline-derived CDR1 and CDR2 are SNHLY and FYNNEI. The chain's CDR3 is CASRNPLAKNIQYF. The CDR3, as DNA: TGTGCCAGCAGAAACCCACTAGCCAAAAACATTCAGTACTTC.

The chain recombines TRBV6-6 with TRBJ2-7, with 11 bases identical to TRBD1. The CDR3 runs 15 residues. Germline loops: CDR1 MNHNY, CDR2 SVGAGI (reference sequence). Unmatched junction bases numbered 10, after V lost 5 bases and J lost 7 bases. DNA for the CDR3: TGTGCCAGCAGTACGGACAGGGGGCTCTCATGGGAGCAGTACTTC. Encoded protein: CASSTDRGLSWEQYF.

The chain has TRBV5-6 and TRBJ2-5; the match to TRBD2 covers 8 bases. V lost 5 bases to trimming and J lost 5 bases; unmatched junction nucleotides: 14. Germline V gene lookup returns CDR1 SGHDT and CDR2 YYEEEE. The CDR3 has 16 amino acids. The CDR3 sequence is CASRSLPGLVLETQYF. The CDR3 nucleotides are TGTGCCAGCAGGTCGCTCCCGGGACTAGTATTGGAGACCCAGTACTTC.

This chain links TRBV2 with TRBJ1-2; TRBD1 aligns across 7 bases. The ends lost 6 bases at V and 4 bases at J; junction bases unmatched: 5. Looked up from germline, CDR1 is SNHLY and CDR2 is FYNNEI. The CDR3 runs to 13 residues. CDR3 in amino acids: CASRATGTYGYTF. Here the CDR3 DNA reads TGTGCCAGCAGGGCGACAGGGACCTATGGCTACACCTTC.

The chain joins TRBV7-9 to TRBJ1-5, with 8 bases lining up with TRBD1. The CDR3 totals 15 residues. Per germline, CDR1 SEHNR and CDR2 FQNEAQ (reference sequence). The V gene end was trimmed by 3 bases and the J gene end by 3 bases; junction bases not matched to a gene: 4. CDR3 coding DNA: TGTGCCAGCAGCTTCGGACAGGGTAACAATCAGCCCCAGCATTTT. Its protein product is CASSFGQGNNQPQHF.

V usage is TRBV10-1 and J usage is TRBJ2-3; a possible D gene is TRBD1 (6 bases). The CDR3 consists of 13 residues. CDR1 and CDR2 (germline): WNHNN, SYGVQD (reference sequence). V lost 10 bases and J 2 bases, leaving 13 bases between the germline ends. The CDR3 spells CATRDITTDTQYF. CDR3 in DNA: TGCGCCACACGGGACATAACCACAGATACGCAGTATTTT.

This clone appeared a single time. CDR3 coding DNA: TGTGCCAGCAGTGAAGCGGGAAGAAGTGAGCAGTTCTTC. Translated, it gives CASSEAGRSEQFF. The chain employs TRBV28 and TRBJ2-1, with TRBD2 identical over 7 bases. The CDR3 length is 13 residues. The trim removed 5 bases at V and 9 bases at J, leaving 7 bases unmatched. CDR1 is MDHEN and CDR2 is SYDVKM in the germline V gene.

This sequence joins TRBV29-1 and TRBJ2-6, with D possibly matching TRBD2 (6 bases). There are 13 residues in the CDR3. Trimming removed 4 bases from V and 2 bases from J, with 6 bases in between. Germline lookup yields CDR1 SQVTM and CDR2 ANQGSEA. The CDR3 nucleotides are TGCAGCGTTGGGGGGGCTGGGGCCAACGTCCTGACTTTC. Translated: CSVGGAGANVLTF.

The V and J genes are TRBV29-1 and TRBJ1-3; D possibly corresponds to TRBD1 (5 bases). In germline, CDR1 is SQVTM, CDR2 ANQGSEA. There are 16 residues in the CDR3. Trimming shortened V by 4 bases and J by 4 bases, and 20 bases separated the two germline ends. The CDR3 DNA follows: TGCAGCGTTGTAAGCCAGGGTCCATTGACAGGAAACACCATATATTTT. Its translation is CSVVSQGPLTGNTIYF.

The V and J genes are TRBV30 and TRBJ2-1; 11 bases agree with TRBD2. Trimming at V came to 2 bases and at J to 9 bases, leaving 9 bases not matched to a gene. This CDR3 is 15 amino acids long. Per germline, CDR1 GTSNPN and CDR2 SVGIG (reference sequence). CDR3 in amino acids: CAWSPLAGGFSEQFF. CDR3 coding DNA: TGTGCCTGGAGTCCTTTAGCGGGAGGGTTTAGTGAGCAGTTCTTC. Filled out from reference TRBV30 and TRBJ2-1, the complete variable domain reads SQTIHQWPATLVQPVGSPLSLECTVEGTSNPNLYWYRQAAGRGLQLLFYSVGIGQISSEVPQNLSASRPQDRQFILSSKKLLLSDSGFYLCAWSPLAGGFSEQFFGPGTRLTVL.

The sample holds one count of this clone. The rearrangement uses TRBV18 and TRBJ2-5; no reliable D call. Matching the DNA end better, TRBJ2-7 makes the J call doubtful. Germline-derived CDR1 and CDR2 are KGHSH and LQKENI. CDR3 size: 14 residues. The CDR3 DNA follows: TGTGCCAGCTCACCACCGTCGGTCACCTACGAGCAGTACTTC. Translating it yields CASSPPSVTYEQYF.

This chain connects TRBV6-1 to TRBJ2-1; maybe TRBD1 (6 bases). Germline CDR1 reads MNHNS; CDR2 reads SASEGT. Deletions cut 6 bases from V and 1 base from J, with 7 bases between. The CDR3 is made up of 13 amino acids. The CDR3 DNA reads TGTGCCAGCAGGGGGGCATCCTACAATGAGCAGTTCTTC. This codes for CASRGASYNEQFF.

The CDR3 loop is CASSFGSNLYEQYF. CDR3 coding DNA: TGCGCCAGCAGCTTTGGTAGTAATTTGTACGAGCAGTACTTC. This chain joins TRBV5-1 and TRBJ2-7; no reliable D call. Trimming left V 2 bases short and J 4 bases short, with 13 bases between. This CDR3 has 14 residues. Per the germline V gene, CDR1 is SGHRS and CDR2 is YFSETQ.

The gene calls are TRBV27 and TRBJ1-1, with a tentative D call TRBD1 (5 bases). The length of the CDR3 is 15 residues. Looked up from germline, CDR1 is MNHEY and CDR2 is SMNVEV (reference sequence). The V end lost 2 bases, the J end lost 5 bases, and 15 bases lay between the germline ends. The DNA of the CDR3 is TGTGCCAGCAGTTTAGTCCGGACGGCAGGGACTGAAGCTTTCTTT. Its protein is CASSLVRTAGTEAFF.

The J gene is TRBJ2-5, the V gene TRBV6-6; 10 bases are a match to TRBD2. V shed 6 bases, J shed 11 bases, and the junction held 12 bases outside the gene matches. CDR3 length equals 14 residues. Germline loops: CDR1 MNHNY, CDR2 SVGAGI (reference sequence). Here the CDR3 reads CASSLLAGAGEQYF. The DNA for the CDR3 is TGTGCCAGCAGCCTTCTAGCGGGAGCTGGGGAGCAGTACTTC.

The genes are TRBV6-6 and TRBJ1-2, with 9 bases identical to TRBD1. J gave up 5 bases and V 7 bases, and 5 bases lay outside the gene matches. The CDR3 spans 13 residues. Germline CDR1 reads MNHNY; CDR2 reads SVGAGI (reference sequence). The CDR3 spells CASTLGTGYGYTF. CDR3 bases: TGTGCCAGCACCTTGGGGACAGGGTATGGCTACACCTTC.

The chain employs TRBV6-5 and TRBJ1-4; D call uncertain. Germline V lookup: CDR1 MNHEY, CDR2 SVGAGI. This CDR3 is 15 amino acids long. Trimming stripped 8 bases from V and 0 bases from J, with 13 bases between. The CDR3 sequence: CASCEVPATNEKLFF. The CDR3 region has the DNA TGTGCCAGCTGCGAGGTCCCAGCAACTAATGAAAAACTGTTTTTT.

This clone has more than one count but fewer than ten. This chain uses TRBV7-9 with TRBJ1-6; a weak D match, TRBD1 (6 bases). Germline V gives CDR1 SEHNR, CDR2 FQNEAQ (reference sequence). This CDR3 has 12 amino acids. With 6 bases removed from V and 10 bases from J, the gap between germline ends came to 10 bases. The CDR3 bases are TGTGCCAGCAGTCGAGGGGGATCACCCCTCCACTTT. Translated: CASSRGGSPLHF.

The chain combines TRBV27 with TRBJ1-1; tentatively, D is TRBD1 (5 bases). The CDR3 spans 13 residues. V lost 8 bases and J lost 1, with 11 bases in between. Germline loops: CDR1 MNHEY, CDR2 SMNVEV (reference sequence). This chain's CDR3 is CASGFGQNTEAFF. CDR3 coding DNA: TGTGCCAGCGGCTTCGGACAGAACACTGAAGCTTTCTTT.

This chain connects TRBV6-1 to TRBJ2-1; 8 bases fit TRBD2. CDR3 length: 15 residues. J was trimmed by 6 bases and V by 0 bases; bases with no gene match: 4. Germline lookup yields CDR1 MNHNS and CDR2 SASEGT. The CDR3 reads CASSEASGVSNEQFF. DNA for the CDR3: TGTGCCAGCAGTGAAGCTAGCGGGGTCTCCAATGAGCAGTTCTTC.

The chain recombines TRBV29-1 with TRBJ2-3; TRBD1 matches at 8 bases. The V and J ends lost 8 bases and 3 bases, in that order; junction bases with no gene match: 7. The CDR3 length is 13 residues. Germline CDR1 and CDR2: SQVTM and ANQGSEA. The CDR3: CSLRTGMTDTQYF. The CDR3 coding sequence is TGCAGCCTAAGGACAGGGATGACAGATACGCAGTATTTT.

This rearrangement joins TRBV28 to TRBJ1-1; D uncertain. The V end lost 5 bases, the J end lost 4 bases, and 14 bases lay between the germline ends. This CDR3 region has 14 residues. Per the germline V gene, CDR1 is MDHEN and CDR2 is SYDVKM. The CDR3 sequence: CASSVDGIGTEAFF. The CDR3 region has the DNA TGTGCCAGCAGTGTGGACGGGATTGGCACTGAAGCTTTCTTT.

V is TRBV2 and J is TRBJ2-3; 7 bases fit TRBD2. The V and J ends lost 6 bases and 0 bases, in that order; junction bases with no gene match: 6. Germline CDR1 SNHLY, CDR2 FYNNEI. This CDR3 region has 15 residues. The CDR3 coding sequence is TGTGCCAGCAGGGGAGGGGACTATAGCACAGATACGCAGTATTTT. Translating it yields CASRGGDYSTDTQYF.

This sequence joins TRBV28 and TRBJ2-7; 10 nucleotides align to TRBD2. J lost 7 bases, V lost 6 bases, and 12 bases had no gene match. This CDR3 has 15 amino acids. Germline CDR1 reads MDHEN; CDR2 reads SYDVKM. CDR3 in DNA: TGTGCCAGCAGAAAGATGCTAGCGGGGGTTGGGGAGCAGTACTTC. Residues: CASRKMLAGVGEQYF.

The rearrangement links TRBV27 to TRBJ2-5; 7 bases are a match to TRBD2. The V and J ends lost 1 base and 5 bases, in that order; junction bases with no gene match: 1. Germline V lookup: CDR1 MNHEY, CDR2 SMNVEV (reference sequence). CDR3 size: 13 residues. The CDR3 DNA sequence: TGTGCCAGCAGTTTATTCGGGGGGGAGACCCAGTACTTC. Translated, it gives CASSLFGGETQYF.

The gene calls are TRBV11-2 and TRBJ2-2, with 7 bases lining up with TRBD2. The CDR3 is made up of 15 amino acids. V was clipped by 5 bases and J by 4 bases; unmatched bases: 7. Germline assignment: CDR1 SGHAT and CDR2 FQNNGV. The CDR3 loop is CASSPPGLPTGELFF. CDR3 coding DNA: TGTGCCAGCAGCCCCCCGGGACTACCCACCGGGGAGCTGTTTTTT.

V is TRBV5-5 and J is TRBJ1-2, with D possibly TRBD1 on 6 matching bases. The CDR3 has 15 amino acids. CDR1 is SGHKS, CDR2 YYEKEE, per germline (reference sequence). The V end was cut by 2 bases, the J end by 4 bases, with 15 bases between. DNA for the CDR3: TGTGCCAGCAGCTTATCAGGGGTAGGCGGCTATGGCTACACCTTC. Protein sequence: CASSLSGVGGYGYTF. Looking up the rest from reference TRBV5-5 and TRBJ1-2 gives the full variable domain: DAGVTQSPTHLIKTRGQQVTLRCSPISGHKSVSWYQQVLGQGPQFIFQYYEKEERGRGNFPDRFSARQFPNYSSELNVNALLLGDSALYLCASSLSGVGGYGYTFGSGTRLTVV.

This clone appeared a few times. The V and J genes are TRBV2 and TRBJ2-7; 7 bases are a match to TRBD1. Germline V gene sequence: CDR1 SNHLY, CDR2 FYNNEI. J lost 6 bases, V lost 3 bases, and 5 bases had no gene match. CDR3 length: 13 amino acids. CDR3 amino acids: CASSEGQLGEQYF. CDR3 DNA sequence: TGTGCCAGCAGTGAGGGACAGTTGGGCGAGCAGTACTTC.

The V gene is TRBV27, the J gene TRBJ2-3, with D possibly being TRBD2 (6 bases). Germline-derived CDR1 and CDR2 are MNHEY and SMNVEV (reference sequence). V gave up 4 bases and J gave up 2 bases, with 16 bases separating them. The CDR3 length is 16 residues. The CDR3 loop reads CASSSGLTGHTDTQYF. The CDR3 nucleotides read TGTGCCAGCAGTTCCGGACTAACGGGGCACACAGATACGCAGTATTTT.